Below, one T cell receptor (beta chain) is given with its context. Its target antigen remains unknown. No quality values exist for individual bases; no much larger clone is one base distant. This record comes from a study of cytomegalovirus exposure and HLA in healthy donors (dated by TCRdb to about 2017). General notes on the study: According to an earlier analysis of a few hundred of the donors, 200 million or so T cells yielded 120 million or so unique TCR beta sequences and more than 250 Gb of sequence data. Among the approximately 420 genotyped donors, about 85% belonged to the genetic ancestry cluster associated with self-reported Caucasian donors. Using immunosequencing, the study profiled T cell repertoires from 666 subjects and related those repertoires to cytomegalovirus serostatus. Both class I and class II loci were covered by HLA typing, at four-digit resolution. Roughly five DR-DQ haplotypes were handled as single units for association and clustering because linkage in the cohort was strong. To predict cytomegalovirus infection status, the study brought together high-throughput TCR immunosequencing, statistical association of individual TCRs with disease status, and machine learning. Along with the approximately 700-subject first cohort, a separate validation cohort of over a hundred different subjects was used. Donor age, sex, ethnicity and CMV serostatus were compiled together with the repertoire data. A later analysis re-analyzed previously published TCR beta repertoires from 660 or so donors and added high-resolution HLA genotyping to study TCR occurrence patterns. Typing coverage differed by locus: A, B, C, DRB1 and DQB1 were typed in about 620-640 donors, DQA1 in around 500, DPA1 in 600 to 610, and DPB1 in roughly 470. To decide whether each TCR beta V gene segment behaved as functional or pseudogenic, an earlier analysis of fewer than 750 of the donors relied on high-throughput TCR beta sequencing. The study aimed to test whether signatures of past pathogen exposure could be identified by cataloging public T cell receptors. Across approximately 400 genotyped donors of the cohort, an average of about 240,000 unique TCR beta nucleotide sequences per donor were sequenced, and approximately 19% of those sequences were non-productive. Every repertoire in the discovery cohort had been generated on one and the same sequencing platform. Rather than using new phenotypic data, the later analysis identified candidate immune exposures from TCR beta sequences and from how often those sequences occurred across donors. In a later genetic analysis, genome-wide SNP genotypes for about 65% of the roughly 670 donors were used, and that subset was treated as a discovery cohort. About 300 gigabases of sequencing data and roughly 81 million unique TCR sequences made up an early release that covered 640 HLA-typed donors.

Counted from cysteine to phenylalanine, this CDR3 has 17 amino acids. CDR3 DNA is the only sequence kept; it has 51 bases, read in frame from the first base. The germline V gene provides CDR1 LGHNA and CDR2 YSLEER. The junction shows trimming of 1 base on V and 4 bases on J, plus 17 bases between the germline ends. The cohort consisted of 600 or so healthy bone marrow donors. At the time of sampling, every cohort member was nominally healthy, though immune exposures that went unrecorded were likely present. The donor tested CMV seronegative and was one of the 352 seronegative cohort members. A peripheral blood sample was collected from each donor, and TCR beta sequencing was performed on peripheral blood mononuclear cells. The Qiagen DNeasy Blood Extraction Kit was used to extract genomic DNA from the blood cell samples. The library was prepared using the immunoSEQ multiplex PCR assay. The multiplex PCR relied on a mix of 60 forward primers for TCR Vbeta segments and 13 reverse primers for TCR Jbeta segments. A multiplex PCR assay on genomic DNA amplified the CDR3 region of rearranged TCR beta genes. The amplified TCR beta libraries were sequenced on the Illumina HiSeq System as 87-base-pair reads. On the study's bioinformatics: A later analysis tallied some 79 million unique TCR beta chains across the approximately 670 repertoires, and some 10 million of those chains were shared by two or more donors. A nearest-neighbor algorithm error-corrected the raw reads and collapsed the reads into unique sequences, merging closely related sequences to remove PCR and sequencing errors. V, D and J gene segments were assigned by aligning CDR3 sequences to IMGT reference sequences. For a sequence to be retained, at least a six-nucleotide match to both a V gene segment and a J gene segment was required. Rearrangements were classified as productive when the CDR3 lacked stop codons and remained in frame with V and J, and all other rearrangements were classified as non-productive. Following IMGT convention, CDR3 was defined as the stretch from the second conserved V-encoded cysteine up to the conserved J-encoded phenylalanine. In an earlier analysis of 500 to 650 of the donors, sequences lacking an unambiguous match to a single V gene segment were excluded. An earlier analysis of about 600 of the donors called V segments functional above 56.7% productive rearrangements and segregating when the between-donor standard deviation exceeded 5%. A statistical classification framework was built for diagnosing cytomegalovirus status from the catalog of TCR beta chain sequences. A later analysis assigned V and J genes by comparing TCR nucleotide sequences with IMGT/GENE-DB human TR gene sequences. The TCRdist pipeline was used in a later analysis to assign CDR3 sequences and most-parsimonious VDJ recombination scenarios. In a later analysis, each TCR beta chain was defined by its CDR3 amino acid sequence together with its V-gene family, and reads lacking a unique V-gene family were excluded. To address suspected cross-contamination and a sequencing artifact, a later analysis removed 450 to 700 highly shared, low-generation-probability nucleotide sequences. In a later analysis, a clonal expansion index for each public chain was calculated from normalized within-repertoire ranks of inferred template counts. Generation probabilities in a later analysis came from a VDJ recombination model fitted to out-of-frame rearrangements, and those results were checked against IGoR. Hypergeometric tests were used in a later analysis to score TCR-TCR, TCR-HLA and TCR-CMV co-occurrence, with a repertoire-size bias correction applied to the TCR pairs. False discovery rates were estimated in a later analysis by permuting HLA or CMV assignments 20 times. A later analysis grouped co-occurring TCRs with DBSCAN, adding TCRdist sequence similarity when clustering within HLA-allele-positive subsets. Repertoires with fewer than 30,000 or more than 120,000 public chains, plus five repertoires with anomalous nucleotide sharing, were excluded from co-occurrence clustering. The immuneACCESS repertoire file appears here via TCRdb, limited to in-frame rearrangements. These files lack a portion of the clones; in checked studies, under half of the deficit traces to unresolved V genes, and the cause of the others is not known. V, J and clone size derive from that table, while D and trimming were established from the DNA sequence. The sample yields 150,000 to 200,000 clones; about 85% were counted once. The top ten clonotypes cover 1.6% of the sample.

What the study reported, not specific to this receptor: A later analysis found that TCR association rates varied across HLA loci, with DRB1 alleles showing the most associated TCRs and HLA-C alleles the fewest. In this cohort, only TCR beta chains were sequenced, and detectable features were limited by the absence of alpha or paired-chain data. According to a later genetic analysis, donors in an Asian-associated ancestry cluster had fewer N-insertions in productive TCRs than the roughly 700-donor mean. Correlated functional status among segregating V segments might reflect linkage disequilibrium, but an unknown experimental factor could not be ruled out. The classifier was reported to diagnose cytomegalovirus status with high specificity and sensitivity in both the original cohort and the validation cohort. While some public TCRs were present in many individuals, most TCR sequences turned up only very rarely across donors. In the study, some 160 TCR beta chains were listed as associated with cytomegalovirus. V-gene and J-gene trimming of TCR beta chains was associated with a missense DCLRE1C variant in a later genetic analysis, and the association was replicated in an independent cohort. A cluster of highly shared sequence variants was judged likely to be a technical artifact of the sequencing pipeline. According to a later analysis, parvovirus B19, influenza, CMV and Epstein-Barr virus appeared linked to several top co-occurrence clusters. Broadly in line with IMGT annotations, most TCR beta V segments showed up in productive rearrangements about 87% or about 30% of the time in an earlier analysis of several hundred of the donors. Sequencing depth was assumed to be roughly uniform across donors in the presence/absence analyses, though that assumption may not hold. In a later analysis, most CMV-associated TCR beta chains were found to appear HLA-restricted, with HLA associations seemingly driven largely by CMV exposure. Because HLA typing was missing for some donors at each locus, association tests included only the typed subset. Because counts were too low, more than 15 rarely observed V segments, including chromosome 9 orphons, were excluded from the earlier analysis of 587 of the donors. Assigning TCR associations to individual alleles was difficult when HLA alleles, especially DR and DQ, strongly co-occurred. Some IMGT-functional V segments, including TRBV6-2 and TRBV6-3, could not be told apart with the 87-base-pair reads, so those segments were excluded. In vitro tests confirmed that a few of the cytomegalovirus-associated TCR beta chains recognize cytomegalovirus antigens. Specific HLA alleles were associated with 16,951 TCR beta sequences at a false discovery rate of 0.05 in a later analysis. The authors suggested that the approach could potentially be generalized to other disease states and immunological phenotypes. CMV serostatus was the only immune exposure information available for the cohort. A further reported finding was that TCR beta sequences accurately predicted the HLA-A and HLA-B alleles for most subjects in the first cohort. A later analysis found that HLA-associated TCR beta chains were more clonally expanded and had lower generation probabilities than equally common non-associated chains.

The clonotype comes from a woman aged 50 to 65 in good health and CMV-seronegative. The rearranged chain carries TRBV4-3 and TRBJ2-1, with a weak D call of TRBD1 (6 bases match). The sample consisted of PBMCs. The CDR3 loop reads CASSQVGRGPSYNEQFF. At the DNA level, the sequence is TGCGCCAGCAGCCAAGTTGGCAGGGGACCGTCGTACAATGAGCAGTTCTTC.